The subject of this entry is one T cell receptor (beta chain). Its antigen is currently unknown. The germline V gene encodes CDR1 LNHNV and CDR2 YYDKDF (reference sequence). V was clipped by 4 bases and J by 8 bases; unmatched bases: 15. The CDR3 is 17 residues long. Pooling of second doses given at about 4 or about 12 weeks was done. These data are taken from a study of T cell responses to AZD1222 COVID-19 vaccine. Notes on the study in general: Elevations in Spike-specific TCR breadth and depth followed administration of two AZD1222 doses.

Method: immunoSEQ multiplex PCR; TCRdb's copy keeps in-frame clones and lacks some. The table lists some 120,000 clones, around 86% of them singletons, with around 3% in the top ten. Here the sequenced sample was peripheral blood, taken 28 days after the second AZD1222 dose. The receptor comes from an adult who received the AZD1222 COVID-19 vaccine. The J gene is TRBJ2-2, the V gene TRBV15; TRBD2 agrees at 8 bases. Here the CDR3 DNA reads TGTGCCACCAGCAAATCCCCAGGGACTAGTGCTTCTGGGGAGCTGTTTTTT. This sequence encodes CATSKSPGTSASGELFF.